This TCR beta chain was found in a study of blood T cell repertoires in COVID-19. Looking at the study overall: Researchers got acute and convalescent COVID-19 samples from the United States, Italy and Spain.

V gave up 0 bases and J gave up 1 base, with 9 bases separating them. CDR1 is LGHNA and CDR2 is YSLEER in the germline V gene. The CDR3 totals 15 residues. Per the original methods: Reference gene primer amplification in the assay estimated nucleated cell counts. Measured with immunoSEQ multiplex PCR; TCRdb has only the in-frame clones, and not every one. The DNA was the basis for D and trimming; V, J and clone size are from that table. This table has 25,000 to 30,000 clones, around 83% appearing once. Sequenced material: peripheral blood. This receptor was identified in a human donor in a cohort sampled during active COVID-19. The chain employs TRBV4-3 and TRBJ1-1; a weak D match, TRBD1 (6 bases). The CDR3 loop reads CASSQDRGRNTEAFF. The CDR3 DNA reads TGCGCCAGCAGCCAAGACAGGGGACGGAACACTGAAGCTTTCTTT.